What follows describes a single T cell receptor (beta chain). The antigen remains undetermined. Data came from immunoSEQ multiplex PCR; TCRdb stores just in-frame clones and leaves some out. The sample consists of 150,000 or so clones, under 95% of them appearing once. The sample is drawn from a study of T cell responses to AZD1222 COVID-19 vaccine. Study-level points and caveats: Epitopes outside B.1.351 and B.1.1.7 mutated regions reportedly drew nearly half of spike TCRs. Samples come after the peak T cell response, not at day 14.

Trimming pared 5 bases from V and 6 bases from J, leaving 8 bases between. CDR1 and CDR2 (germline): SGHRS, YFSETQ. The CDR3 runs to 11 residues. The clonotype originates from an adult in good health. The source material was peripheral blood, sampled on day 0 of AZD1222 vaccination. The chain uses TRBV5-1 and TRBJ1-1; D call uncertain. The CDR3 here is CASREQAEAFF. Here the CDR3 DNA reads TGCGCCAGCAGAGAGCAAGCTGAAGCTTTCTTT. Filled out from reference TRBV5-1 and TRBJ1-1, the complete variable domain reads KAGVTQTPRYLIKTRGQQVTLSCSPISGHRSVSWYQQTPGQGLQFLFEYFSETQRNKGNFPGRFSGRQFSNSRSEMNVSTLELGDSALYLCASREQAEAFFGQGTRLTVV.